Given below is one TCR beta chain in context. As processed by the authors: Amplified reference gene primers provided the basis for estimating nucleated cell counts. Profiled with immunoSEQ multiplex PCR; TCRdb holds only in-frame clones, not every one. The V and J calls and clone size come from that table; D and trimming were worked out from the DNA. The data show roughly 100,000 clones, with approximately 86% seen just once and around 19% held by the top ten. Germline-derived CDR1 and CDR2 are MNHEY and SVGAGI. Deletions cut 0 bases from V and 2 bases from J, with 10 bases between. This CDR3 contains 15 residues. The sample originates from a study of blood T cell repertoires in COVID-19. Study summary: The study drew acute and convalescent COVID-19 samples from the United States, Italy and Spain.

The receptor was derived from an elderly woman with acute or convalescent COVID-19. The J gene is TRBJ1-2, the V gene TRBV6-5; D gene uncertain. Sequencing was performed on peripheral blood. Here the CDR3 reads CASSYSKEGNYGYTF. The CDR3 DNA reads TGTGCCAGCAGTTACTCCAAGGAGGGCAACTATGGCTACACCTTC.